Each of the 5 T cell receptor beta chains below was sequenced from the same sample in a study of vaccination effects on CD4 cells after COVID-19. The antigens of these receptors remain unknown. Ahead of sequencing, the ViraFEST assay grew antigen-specific CD4+ T cells using viral peptide pools. Investigators separated out CD4+ T cells once around 10 days of culture had passed. Among the vaccine recipients, none had a prior SARS-CoV-2 infection, and nucleocapsid antibodies were negative. The data were produced by immunoSEQ multiplex PCR, yet TCRdb's version contains in-frame clones alone and is incomplete. This sample yields 65,000 or so clones, of which roughly four fifths are seen a single time; approximately 2.6% belongs to the top ten. The sample was CD4+ T cells from PBMCs cultured with HCoV-NL63 spike peptides, taken before COVID-19 vaccination. Source of these receptors: a human donor who received a COVID-19 vaccine.

The chain joins TRBV19 to TRBJ1-2; 7 positions match TRBD1. The CDR3 consists of 14 residues. Germline V CDR1 and CDR2: LNHDA, SQIVND (reference sequence). V gave up 4 bases and J gave up 1 base; unmatched junction bases: 3. The CDR3, as DNA: TGTGCCAGTAGTAAGGGACAGATTAACTATGGCTACACCTTC. This translates into CASSKGQINYGYTF.

The chain couples TRBV12-5 to TRBJ2-3, with a weak D call TRBD2 (7 bases). V gave up 6 bases and J gave up 5 bases, with 18 bases separating them. The germline gives CDR1 LGHNT, CDR2 FRNRAP. The CDR3 length is 15 residues. The CDR3 DNA reads as TGTGCTAGTGGCCTAGGGGGGGGGCTAGGAGATACGCAGTATTTT. This encodes CASGLGGGLGDTQYF.

The chain carries TRBV7-2 and TRBJ2-1; tentatively, D is TRBD2 (6 bases). Germline V gene data show CDR1 as SGHTA and CDR2 as FQGNSA. The V end was cut by 4 bases, the J end by 10 bases, with 11 bases between. There are 12 residues in the CDR3. The CDR3 sequence: CASSSLLAEQFF. The CDR3 DNA sequence: TGTGCCAGCAGCTCCCTTCTAGCGGAGCAGTTCTTC.

The V and J genes are TRBV2 and TRBJ2-6; no definite D call. Germline CDR1 is SNHLY and CDR2 is FYNNEI. Trimming stripped 0 bases from V and 3 bases from J, with 6 bases between. This CDR3 comprises 15 residues. The CDR3 region has the DNA TGTGCCAGCAGTGAAGCGCTTCGTGGGGCCAACGTCCTGACTTTC. It codes for CASSEALRGANVLTF.

This clone appeared a single time. The chain recombines TRBV7-2 with TRBJ1-5; 8 nucleotides align to TRBD1. J gave up 6 bases and V 2 bases, and 3 bases lay outside the gene matches. This CDR3 has 14 amino acids. Germline-derived CDR1 and CDR2 are SGHTA and FQGNSA. CDR3 region: CASSLTTGAQPQHF. For the CDR3, the DNA is TGTGCCAGCAGCTTAACGACAGGGGCTCAGCCCCAGCATTTT.